This is a list of T cell receptor beta chains from one sample in a study of PD-1 blockade in classical Hodgkin lymphoma. Clones were read by immunoSEQ multiplex PCR, and TCRdb kept only the in-frame ones, dropping some. The sample records roughly 18,000 clones, around 70% being singletons. The input for sequencing was CD4+ T cells from blood, taken before the fourth cycle of nivolumab. The receptors derive from a human donor with classical Hodgkin lymphoma. CDR3s include the opening cysteine and the closing phenylalanine or tryptophan. Each record gives: J gene, V gene, clone size, D gene, CDR3 protein, CDR3 DNA. A D gene is named only where the DNA matches it firmly. Some rows have no size entry. The others give once, few or many, or a class for an expanded clone.

J gene: TRBJ1-5
V gene: TRBV5-1
clone size: NA
D gene: TRBD1
CDR3 protein: CASSPPGQGAGTFNQPQHF
CDR3 DNA: TGCGCCAGCAGCCCGCCGGGACAGGGTGCTGGGACCTTTAATCAGCCCCAGCATTTT

J gene: TRBJ2-1
V gene: TRBV7-3
clone size: NA
D gene: NA
CDR3 protein: CASSEGMSSNYNEQFF
CDR3 DNA: TGTGCCAGCAGCGAAGGGATGAGCAGTAACTACAATGAGCAGTTCTTC

J gene: TRBJ1-1
V gene: TRBV27
clone size: NA
D gene: NA
CDR3 protein: CASSSEAGPFSEAFF
CDR3 DNA: TGTGCCAGCAGTTCCGAAGCAGGCCCTTTTAGCGAAGCTTTCTTT

J gene: TRBJ1-1
V gene: TRBV18
clone size: once
D gene: NA
CDR3 protein: CASSPREGFRYTEAFF
CDR3 DNA: TGTGCCAGCTCACCCCGGGAGGGTTTCAGATACACTGAAGCTTTCTTT

J gene: TRBJ2-7
V gene: TRBV6-5
clone size: NA
D gene: TRBD2
CDR3 protein: CASSYIAGAGGKQYF
CDR3 DNA: TGTGCCAGCAGTTACATAGCGGGGGCCGGGGGGAAGCAGTACTTC

J gene: TRBJ2-2
V gene: TRBV10-3
clone size: few
D gene: NA
CDR3 protein: CAISPVNTGELFF
CDR3 DNA: TGTGCCATCTCTCCGGTAAACACCGGGGAGCTGTTTTTT

J gene: TRBJ1-2
V gene: TRBV4-3
clone size: once
D gene: NA
CDR3 protein: CASSQVLSGLTTGGYTF
CDR3 DNA: TGCGCCAGCAGCCAAGTCTTGTCAGGCCTGACCACGGGGGGCTACACCTTC

J gene: TRBJ2-3
V gene: TRBV27
clone size: once
D gene: NA
CDR3 protein: CASSGRAGDTQYF
CDR3 DNA: TGTGCCAGCAGTGGTAGGGCGGGAGATACGCAGTATTTT

J gene: TRBJ1-4
V gene: TRBV28
clone size: NA
D gene: NA
CDR3 protein: CASSFGQATNEKLFF
CDR3 DNA: TGTGCCAGCAGTTTTGGACAAGCAACTAATGAAAAACTGTTTTTT

J gene: TRBJ2-7
V gene: TRBV9
clone size: NA
D gene: TRBD2
CDR3 protein: CASSVDPTSGAPYEQYF
CDR3 DNA: TGTGCCAGCAGCGTAGATCCCACTAGCGGGGCCCCCTACGAGCAGTACTTC

J gene: TRBJ2-3
V gene: TRBV6-6
clone size: NA
D gene: TRBD2
CDR3 protein: CASSYSNAGADTQYF
CDR3 DNA: TGTGCCAGCAGTTACTCGAACGCGGGGGCAGATACGCAGTATTTT

J gene: TRBJ2-7
V gene: TRBV10-3
clone size: NA
D gene: TRBD2
CDR3 protein: CAISEFSRRGAYEQYF
CDR3 DNA: TGTGCCATCAGTGAGTTTTCACGGCGGGGGGCCTACGAGCAGTACTTC

J gene: TRBJ2-1
V gene: TRBV9
clone size: NA
D gene: TRBD1
CDR3 protein: CASSLQGTTSYNEQFF
CDR3 DNA: TGTGCCAGCAGTCTACAGGGGACCACCTCCTACAATGAGCAGTTCTTC

J gene: TRBJ1-3
V gene: TRBV7-2
clone size: few
D gene: TRBD1
CDR3 protein: CASSLVGQGAYTIYF
CDR3 DNA: TGTGCCAGCAGCTTAGTGGGACAGGGGGCTTACACCATATATTTT

J gene: TRBJ2-7
V gene: TRBV27
clone size: NA
D gene: NA
CDR3 protein: CASRSALRGGEQYF
CDR3 DNA: TGTGCCAGCAGATCCGCATTGCGTGGGGGCGAGCAGTACTTC

J gene: TRBJ2-5
V gene: TRBV2
clone size: NA
D gene: TRBD1
CDR3 protein: CASRGSWGQGPETQYF
CDR3 DNA: TGTGCCAGCAGGGGGTCGTGGGGACAGGGCCCAGAGACCCAGTACTTC

J gene: TRBJ1-1
V gene: TRBV2
clone size: NA
D gene: NA
CDR3 protein: CASSVTDMNTEAFF
CDR3 DNA: TGTGCCAGCAGTGTGACGGATATGAACACTGAAGCTTTCTTT

J gene: TRBJ2-2
V gene: TRBV7-3
clone size: NA
D gene: TRBD1
CDR3 protein: CASRTGVTGELFF
CDR3 DNA: TGTGCCAGCCGGACAGGGGTTACCGGGGAGCTGTTTTTT

J gene: TRBJ2-2
V gene: TRBV10-3
clone size: NA
D gene: TRBD2
CDR3 protein: CAISEAGGSNTGELFF
CDR3 DNA: TGTGCCATCAGTGAAGCGGGAGGCTCGAACACCGGGGAGCTGTTTTTT

J gene: TRBJ2-1
V gene: TRBV11-1
clone size: NA
D gene: NA
CDR3 protein: CASSLGLDEANEQFF
CDR3 DNA: TGTGCCAGCAGCTTAGGACTAGACGAAGCTAATGAGCAGTTCTTC

J gene: TRBJ2-7
V gene: TRBV5-1
clone size: few
D gene: NA
CDR3 protein: CASSLMGNGAYEQYF
CDR3 DNA: TGCGCCAGCAGCTTGATGGGTAACGGAGCCTACGAGCAGTACTTC

J gene: TRBJ1-5
V gene: TRBV10-3
clone size: few
D gene: NA
CDR3 protein: CAISVGGQPQHF
CDR3 DNA: TGTGCCATCAGTGTCGGGGGCCAGCCCCAGCATTTT

J gene: TRBJ1-4
V gene: TRBV5-1
clone size: NA
D gene: NA
CDR3 protein: CASSLWGLDYNEKLFF
CDR3 DNA: TGCGCCAGCAGCTTGTGGGGTTTGGACTATAATGAAAAACTGTTTTTT

J gene: TRBJ2-1
V gene: TRBV28
clone size: few
D gene: TRBD2
CDR3 protein: CASSPTSGGINEQFF
CDR3 DNA: TGTGCCAGCAGTCCCACTAGCGGAGGCATCAATGAGCAGTTCTTC

J gene: TRBJ2-6
V gene: TRBV10-3
clone size: NA
D gene: NA
CDR3 protein: CAISGRLFSGANVLTF
CDR3 DNA: TGTGCCATCAGCGGCAGGCTTTTCTCTGGGGCCAACGTCCTGACTTTC

J gene: TRBJ2-5
V gene: TRBV18
clone size: NA
D gene: TRBD2
CDR3 protein: CASSTLAGAGRETQYF
CDR3 DNA: TGTGCCAGCTCAACACTAGCGGGAGCAGGACGGGAGACCCAGTACTTC

J gene: TRBJ1-1
V gene: TRBV28
clone size: NA
D gene: NA
CDR3 protein: CASSSGLPGTEAFF
CDR3 DNA: TGTGCCAGCAGCTCGGGACTCCCCGGGACTGAAGCTTTCTTT